This TCR beta chain is drawn from a study of PD-L1 blockade in urothelial cancer. Study as a whole: Blood analysis took place 3 weeks (second dose) and 6 weeks after treatment start.

This clone has a single count. The time point was: peripheral blood 6 weeks after treatment start. Sequencing used immunoSEQ multiplex PCR; TCRdb keeps in-frame clones, though not all of them. The repertoire consists of some 75,000 clones, with 80% to 95% occurring once and the leading ten covering 0.85% to 0.9%. The length of the CDR3 is 16 residues. The junction had 14 bases not matched to a gene; V was cut back by 4 bases and J by 4 bases. Germline-derived CDR1 and CDR2 are SGHRS and YFSETQ. V and J are TRBV5-1 and TRBJ2-7; 7 nucleotides match TRBD2. The TCR comes from a woman older than 75 with urothelial cancer. The sample consisted of PBMCs, taken around atezolizumab (anti-PD-L1) treatment. Written as DNA, the CDR3 is TGCGCCAGCAGCCGAGGGGCCGGGGAGGGTTCGTACGAGCAGTACTTC. Its protein product is CASSRGAGEGSYEQYF. Full variable domain (rest looked up from reference TRBV5-1 and TRBJ2-7): KAGVTQTPRYLIKTRGQQVTLSCSPISGHRSVSWYQQTPGQGLQFLFEYFSETQRNKGNFPGRFSGRQFSNSRSEMNVSTLELGDSALYLCASSRGAGEGSYEQYFGPGTRLTVT.